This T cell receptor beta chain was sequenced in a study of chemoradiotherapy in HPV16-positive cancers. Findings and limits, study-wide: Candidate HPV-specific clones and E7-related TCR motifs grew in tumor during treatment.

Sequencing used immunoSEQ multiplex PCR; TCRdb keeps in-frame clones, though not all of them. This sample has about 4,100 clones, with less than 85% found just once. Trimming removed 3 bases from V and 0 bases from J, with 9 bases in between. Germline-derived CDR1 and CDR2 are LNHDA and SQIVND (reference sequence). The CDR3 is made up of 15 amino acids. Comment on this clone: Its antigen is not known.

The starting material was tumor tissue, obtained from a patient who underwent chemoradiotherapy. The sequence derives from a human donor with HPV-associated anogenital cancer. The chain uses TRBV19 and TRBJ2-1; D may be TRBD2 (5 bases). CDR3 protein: CASSMLGSSYNEQFF. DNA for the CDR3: TGTGCCAGTAGTATGTTGGGGAGCTCCTACAATGAGCAGTTCTTC.